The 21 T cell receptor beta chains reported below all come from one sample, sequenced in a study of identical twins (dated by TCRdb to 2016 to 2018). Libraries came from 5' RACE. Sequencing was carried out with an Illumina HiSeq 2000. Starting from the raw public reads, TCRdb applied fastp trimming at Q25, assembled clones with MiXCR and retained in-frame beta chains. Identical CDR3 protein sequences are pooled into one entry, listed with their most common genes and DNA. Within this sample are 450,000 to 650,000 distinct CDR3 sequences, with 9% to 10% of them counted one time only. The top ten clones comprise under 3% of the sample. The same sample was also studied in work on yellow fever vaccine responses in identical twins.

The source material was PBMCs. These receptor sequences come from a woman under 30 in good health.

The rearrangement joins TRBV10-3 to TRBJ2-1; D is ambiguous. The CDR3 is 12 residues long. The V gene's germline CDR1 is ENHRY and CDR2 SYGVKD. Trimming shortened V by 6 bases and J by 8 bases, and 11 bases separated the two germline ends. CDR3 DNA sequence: TGTGCCATCAGGGACCATCTTGATGAGCAGTTCTTC. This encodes CAIRDHLDEQFF.

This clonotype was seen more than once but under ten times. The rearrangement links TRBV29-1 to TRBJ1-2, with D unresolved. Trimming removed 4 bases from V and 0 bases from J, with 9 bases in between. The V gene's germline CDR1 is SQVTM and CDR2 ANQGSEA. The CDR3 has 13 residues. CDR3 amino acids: CSVGTVSNYGYTF. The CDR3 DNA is TGCAGCGTTGGGACGGTATCTAACTATGGCTACACCTTC.

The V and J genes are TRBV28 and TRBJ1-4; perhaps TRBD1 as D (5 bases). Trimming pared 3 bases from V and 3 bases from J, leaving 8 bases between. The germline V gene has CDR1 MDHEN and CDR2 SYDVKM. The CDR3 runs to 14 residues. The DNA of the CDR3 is TGTGCCAGCAGTTTTGGCAGGGCTAATGAAAAACTGTTTTTT. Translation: CASSFGRANEKLFF.

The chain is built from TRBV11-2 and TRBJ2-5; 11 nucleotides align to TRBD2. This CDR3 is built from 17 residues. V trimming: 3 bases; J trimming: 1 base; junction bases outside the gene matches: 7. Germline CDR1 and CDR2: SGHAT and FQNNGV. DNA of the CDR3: TGTGCCAGCAGCTTGCTCCTAGCGGGGGGACTCCAAGAGACCCAGTACTTC. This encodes CASSLLLAGGLQETQYF.

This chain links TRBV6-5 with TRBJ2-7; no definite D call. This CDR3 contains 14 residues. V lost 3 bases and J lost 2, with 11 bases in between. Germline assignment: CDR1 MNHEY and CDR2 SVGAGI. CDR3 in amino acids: CASSYSWDTYEQYF. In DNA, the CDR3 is TGTGCCAGCAGTTATTCTTGGGATACCTACGAGCAGTACTTC.

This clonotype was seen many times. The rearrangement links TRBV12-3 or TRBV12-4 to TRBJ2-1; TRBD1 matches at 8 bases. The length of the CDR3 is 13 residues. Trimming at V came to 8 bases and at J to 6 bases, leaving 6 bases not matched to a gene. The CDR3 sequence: CASWGQVGNEQFF. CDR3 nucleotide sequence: TGTGCCAGCTGGGGACAGGTCGGCAATGAGCAGTTCTTC.

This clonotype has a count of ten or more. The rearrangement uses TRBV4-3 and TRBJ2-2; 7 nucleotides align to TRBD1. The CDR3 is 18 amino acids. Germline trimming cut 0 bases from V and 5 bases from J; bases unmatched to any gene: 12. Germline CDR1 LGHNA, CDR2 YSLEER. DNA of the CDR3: TGCGCCAGCAGCCAAGATGGTCCCTCCAGGGGGTGGACCGGGGAGCTGTTTTTT. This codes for CASSQDGPSRGWTGELFF.

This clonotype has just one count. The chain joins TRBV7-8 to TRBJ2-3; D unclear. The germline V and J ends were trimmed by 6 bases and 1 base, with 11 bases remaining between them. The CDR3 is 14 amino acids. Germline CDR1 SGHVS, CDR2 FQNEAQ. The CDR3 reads CASRGRRGTDTQYF. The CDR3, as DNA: TGTGCCAGCAGAGGTCGGCGAGGCACAGATACGCAGTATTTT. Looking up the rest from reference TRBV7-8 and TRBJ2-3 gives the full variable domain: GAGVSQSPRYKVAKRGQDVALRCDPISGHVSLFWYQQALGQGPEFLTYFQNEAQLDKSGLPSDRFFAERPEGSVSTLKIQRTQQEDSAVYLCASRGRRGTDTQYFGPGTRLTVL.

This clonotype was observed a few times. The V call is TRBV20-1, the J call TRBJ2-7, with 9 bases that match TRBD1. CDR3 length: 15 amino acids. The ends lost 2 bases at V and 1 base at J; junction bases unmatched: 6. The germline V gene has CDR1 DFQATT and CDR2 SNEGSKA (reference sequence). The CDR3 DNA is TGCAGTGCTAGAAAACAGGGGGCTGGGTCCTACGAGCAGTACTTC. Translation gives CSARKQGAGSYEQYF.

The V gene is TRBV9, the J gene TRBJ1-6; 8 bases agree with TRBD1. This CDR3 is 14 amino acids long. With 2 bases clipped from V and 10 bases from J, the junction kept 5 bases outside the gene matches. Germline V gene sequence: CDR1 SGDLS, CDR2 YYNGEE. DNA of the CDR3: TGTGCCAGCAGCGTGGGACAGGTGGGGTCACCCCTCCACTTT. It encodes CASSVGQVGSPLHF.

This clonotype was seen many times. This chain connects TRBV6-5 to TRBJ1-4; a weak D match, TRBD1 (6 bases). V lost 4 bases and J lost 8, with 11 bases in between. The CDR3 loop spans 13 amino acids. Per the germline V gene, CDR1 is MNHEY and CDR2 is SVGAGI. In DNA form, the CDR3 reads TGTGCCAGCAGTTGGGGGGCGACCGAAAAACTGTTTTTT. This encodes CASSWGATEKLFF.

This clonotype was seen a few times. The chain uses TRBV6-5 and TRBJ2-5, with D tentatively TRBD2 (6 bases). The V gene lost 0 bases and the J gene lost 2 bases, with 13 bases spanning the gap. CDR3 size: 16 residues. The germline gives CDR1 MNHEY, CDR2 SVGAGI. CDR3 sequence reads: CASSYSPRELQETQYF. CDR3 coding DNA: TGTGCCAGCAGTTACTCGCCCCGGGAGTTACAAGAGACCCAGTACTTC.

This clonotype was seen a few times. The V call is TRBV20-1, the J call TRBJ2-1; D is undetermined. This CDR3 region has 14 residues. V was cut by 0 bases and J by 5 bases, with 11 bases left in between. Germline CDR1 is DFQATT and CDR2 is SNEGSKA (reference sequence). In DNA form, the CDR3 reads TGCAGTGCTAGAGATCGGATTTATAACAATGAGCAGTTCTTC. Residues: CSARDRIYNNEQFF.

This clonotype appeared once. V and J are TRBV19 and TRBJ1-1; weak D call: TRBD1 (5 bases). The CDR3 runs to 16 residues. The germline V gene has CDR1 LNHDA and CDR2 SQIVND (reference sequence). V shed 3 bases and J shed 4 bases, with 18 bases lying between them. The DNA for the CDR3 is TGTGCCAGTAGTATCGGCAGGGCGGTAGGGAGCACTGAAGCTTTCTTT. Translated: CASSIGRAVGSTEAFF.

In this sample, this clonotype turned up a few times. The CDR3 sequence: CATVGLVGETQYF. The CDR3 DNA follows: TGTGCCACCGTTGGGCTCGTCGGAGAGACCCAGTACTTC. This chain joins TRBV10-3 and TRBJ2-5; no reliable D call. The germline CDR1 and CDR2 sequences are ENHRY and SYGVKD. The CDR3 sequence is 13 residues long. Trimming left V 10 bases short and J 4 bases short, with 16 bases between.

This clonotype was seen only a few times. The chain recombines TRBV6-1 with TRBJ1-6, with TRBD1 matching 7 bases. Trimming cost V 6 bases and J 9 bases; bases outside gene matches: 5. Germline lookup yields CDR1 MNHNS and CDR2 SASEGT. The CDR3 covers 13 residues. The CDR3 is CASSADRVSPLHF. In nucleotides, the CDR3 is TGTGCCAGCAGCGCCGACAGGGTTTCACCCCTCCACTTT.

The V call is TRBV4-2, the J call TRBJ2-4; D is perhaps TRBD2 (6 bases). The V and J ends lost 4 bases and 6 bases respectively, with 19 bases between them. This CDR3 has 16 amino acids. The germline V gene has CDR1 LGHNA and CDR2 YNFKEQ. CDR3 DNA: TGTGCCAGCAGCCCCGGAGATAGAGGGAGGTCAAACATTCAGTACTTC. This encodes CASSPGDRGRSNIQYF.

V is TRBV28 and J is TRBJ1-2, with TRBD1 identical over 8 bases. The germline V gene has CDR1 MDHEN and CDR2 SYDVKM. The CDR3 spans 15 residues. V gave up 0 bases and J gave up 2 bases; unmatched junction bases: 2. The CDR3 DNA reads TGTGCCAGCAGTTTATGGGGACAGGCCAACTATGGCTACACCTTC. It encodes CASSLWGQANYGYTF.

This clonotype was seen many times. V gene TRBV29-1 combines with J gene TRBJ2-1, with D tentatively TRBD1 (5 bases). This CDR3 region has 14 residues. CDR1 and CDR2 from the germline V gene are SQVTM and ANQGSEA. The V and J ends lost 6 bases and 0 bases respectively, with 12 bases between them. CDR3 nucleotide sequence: TGCAGCGTGACAGTCCGGAGCTCCTACAATGAGCAGTTCTTC. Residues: CSVTVRSSYNEQFF.

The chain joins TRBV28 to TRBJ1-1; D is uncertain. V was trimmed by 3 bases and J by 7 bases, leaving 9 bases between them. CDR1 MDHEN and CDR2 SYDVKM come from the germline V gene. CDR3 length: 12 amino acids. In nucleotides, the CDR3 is TGTGCCAGCAGTTTTCGGGATGGTGAAGCTTTCTTT. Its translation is CASSFRDGEAFF.

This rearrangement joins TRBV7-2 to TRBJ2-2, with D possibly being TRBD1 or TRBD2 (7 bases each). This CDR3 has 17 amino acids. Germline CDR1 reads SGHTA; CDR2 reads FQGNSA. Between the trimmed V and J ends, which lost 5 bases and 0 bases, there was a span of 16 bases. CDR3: CASSQGGGRANTGELFF. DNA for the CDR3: TGTGCCAGCAGCCAGGGAGGGGGCCGGGCGAACACCGGGGAGCTGTTTTTT.